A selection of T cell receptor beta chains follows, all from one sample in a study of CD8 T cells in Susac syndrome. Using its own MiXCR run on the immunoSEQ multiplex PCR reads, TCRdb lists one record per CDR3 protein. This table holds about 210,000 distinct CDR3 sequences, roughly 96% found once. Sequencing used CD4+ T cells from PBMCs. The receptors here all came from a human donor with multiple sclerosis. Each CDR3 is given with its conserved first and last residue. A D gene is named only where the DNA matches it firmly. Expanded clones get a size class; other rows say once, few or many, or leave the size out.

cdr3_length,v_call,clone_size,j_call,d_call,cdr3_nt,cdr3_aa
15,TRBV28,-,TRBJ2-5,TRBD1,TGTGCCAGCACCTTTAGACAGGGGTGGTTAGAGACCCAGTACTTC,CASTFRQGWLETQYF
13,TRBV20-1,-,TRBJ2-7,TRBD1,TGCAGTGCTAGGAGGACAGGGGACTACGAGCAGTACTTC,CSARRTGDYEQYF
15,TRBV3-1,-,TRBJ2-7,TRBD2,TGTGCCAGCAGCCAACTACTAGCGGGAGGTGACGAGCAGTACTTC,CASSQLLAGGDEQYF
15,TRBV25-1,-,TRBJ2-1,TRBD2,TGTGCCAGCAGTGATACTAGCGGGAGGCGGGATGAGCAGTTCTTC,CASSDTSGRRDEQFF
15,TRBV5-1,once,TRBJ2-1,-,TGCGCCAGCAGCTTGGTCAGGACCGACGGGGACGAGCAGTTCTTC,CASSLVRTDGDEQFF
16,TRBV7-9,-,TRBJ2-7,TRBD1,TGTGCCAGCAGCACACACCGGGACAGGGCATCCTACGAGCAGTACTTC,CASSTHRDRASYEQYF
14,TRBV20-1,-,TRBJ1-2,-,TGCAGTGCTAGCGATAACAGGGTCACCTATGGCTACACCTTC,CSASDNRVTYGYTF
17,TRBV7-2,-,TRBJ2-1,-,TGTGCCAGCAGCTTAGGTCGGGCAGTCCAGACCTACAATGAGCAGTTCTTC,CASSLGRAVQTYNEQFF
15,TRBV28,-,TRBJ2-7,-,TGTGCCAGCAGGCCCTCGACAGGAATCGTCGGCGAGCAGTACTTC,CASRPSTGIVGEQYF
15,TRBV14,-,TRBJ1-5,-,TGTGCCAGCCCCGGGATGGGGGCGGGCAATCAGCCCCAGCATTTT,CASPGMGAGNQPQHF
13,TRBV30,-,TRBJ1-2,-,TGTGCCTGGAATCTCGGACTTTCCGATGGCTACACCTTC,CAWNLGLSDGYTF
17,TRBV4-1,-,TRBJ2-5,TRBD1,TGCGCCAGCAGCCACTCCGCTGGGGACAGGGGCATGGAGACCCAGTACTTC,CASSHSAGDRGMETQYF
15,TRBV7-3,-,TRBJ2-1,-,TGTGCCAGCAGCTGGCGAGCAGGGGAGTACAATGAGCAGTTCTTC,CASSWRAGEYNEQFF
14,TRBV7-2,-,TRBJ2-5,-,TGTGCCAGCCGGTCCGGGACGCAAAAAGAGACCCAGTACTTC,CASRSGTQKETQYF
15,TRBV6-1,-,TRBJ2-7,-,TGTGCCAGCAGCCGAAGGGGGGCAGGGGGCTACGAGCAGTACTTC,CASSRRGAGGYEQYF
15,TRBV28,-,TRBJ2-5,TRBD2,TGTGCCAGCAGTCAAGCTCTAAGCGGGATTGAGACCCAGTACTTC,CASSQALSGIETQYF
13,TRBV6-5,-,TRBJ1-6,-,TGTGCCAGCGGGTCGACGGGCACGACACCCCTCCACTTT,CASGSTGTTPLHF
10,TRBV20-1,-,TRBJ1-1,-,TGCAGTGCTAGACAAACTGAAGCTTTCTTT,CSARQTEAFF
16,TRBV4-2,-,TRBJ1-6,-,TGTGCCAGCAGCCCCACTCAGCGGGGGGCTAATTCACCCCTCCACTTT,CASSPTQRGANSPLHF
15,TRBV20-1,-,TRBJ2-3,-,TGCAGTGCTAGTCTCAGGCGGGGGCCCACAGATACGCAGTATTTT,CSASLRRGPTDTQYF
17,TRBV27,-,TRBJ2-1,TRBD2,TGTGCCAGCAGACCGACTAGCGGGGGGATTAAGGTGAATGAGCAGTTCTTC,CASRPTSGGIKVNEQFF
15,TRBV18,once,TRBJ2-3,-,TGTGCCAGCTCCCCGATTCGAACCCTCACAGATACGCAGTATTTT,CASSPIRTLTDTQYF
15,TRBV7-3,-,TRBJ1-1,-,TGTGCCAACATGGAAAGGGGACAACTGAACACTGAAGCTTTCTTT,CANMERGQLNTEAFF
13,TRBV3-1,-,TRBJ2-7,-,TGTGCCAGCAGCCAAGCCCCCGGGGGCGAGCAGTACTTC,CASSQAPGGEQYF
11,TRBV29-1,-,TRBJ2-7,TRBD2,TGCAGCTGTGGGGGGGTAAACGAGCAGTACTTC,CSCGGVNEQYF
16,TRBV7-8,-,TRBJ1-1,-,TGTGCCAGCAGCTTAGAAGGCAGGGGTTGGAACACTGAAGCTTTCTTT,CASSLEGRGWNTEAFF
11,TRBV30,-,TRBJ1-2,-,TGTGCCTGGAGGAGGAGAGATGGCTACACCTTC,CAWRRRDGYTF
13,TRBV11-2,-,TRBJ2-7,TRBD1,TGTGCCAGCAGCTACGACAGGGTCTACGAGCAGTACTTC,CASSYDRVYEQYF
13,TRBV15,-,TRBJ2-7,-,TGTGCCACCAGCAGAGATTTGGGAAACGAGCAGTACTTC,CATSRDLGNEQYF
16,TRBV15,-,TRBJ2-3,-,TGTGCCACCAGCAGAGTTCTCGACAGGCATACAGATACGCAGTATTTT,CATSRVLDRHTDTQYF
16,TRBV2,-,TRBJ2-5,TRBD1,TGTGCCAGCAGTGGCCGGGACAGGGGAAGTGGAGAGACCCAGTACTTC,CASSGRDRGSGETQYF
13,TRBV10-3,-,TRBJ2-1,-,TGTGCCATCAGTGATGGGATATACAATGAGCAGTTCTTC,CAISDGIYNEQFF
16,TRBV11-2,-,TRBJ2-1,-,TGTGCCAGCAGCCGTCTTGGTAGCGAATCCTACAATGAGCAGTTCTTC,CASSRLGSESYNEQFF
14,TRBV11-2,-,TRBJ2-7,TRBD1,TGTGCCAGCAGCTCCCGACAGGGACCCTACGAGCAGTACTTC,CASSSRQGPYEQYF
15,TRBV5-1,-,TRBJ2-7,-,TGCGCCAGCAGCTTGGCAGAGGACTTCTCCTACGAGCAGTACTTC,CASSLAEDFSYEQYF
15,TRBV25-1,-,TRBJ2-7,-,TGTGCCAGCAGTGACAGTCAGATAACCAACTACGAGCAGTACTTC,CASSDSQITNYEQYF
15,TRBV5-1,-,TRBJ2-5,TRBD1,TGCGCCAGCAGAACCGGGACAGGGGGCCAAGAGACCCAGTACTTC,CASRTGTGGQETQYF
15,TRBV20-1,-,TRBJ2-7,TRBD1,TGCAGTGCTAGAGCGGACAGGGGTGTTCGCTACGAGCAGTACTTC,CSARADRGVRYEQYF
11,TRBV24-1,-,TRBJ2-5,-,TGTGCCACCAGTGATTCTGAGACCCAGTACTTC,CATSDSETQYF
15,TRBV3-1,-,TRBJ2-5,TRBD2,TGTGCCAGCAGCGGGACTAGCGGCCGACAAGAGACCCAGTACTTC,CASSGTSGRQETQYF
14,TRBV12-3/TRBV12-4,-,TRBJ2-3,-,TGTGCCAGCAGTTTAGCCCATCACACAGATACGCAGTATTTT,CASSLAHHTDTQYF